This passage covers 29 T cell receptor beta chains from one sample sequenced in a study of T cells expressing NK-cell markers. TCRdb reprocessed the 5' RACE reads; each CDR3 protein has one entry and no DNA is given. This table holds 500,000 or so distinct CDR3 sequences. Sequencing used blood T cells: a sorted CD56 or NKG2C T cell subset, CD4+ or CD8+ T cells, or bulk PBMC T cells (not recorded which). Receptors were obtained from a man aged 18 to 35 in good health.

The rearrangement uses TRBV11-3 and TRBJ2-5. The CDR3 spans 13 residues. Germline-derived CDR1 and CDR2 are SGHNT and YENEEA. CDR3 region: CASSPRSSETQYF.

The J gene is TRBJ2-2, the V gene TRBV20-1; the TRBD2 assignment by TCRdb is unverifiable without DNA. CDR3 length equals 16 residues. Germline loops: CDR1 DFQATT, CDR2 SNEGSKA (reference sequence). This CDR3 reads CSARELPGGTTGELFF.

This chain links TRBV20-1 with TRBJ2-1; TCRdb's assignment of TRBD2 cannot be checked, as there is no DNA. The CDR3 is made up of 18 amino acids. From germline, CDR1 is DFQATT and CDR2 SNEGSKA (reference sequence). CDR3 residues: CSANLGAAGTSGKGSQFF.

V usage is TRBV7-9 and J usage is TRBJ1-6. CDR1 SEHNR and CDR2 FQNEAQ come from the germline V gene (reference sequence). The CDR3 loop spans 13 amino acids. The CDR3 loop reads CASSLGSHPTLHF.

The V and J genes are TRBV11-1 and TRBJ2-1; the D call of TRBD2 rests on TCRdb alone, since no DNA is present to check it. Germline CDR1 SGHAT, CDR2 FQDESV (reference sequence). CDR3 length: 15 residues. The CDR3 loop is CASSSPSGTYNEQFF.

The rearrangement uses TRBV6-5 and TRBJ2-6. There are 16 residues in the CDR3. Germline V gene data show CDR1 as MNHEY and CDR2 as SVGAGI. CDR3 amino acids: CASSYPGLSGANVLTF.

V is TRBV2 and J is TRBJ2-7; no DNA is available, so the TRBD2 call from TCRdb remains unchecked. Germline assignment: CDR1 SNHLY and CDR2 FYNNEI. This CDR3 has 15 residues. Here the CDR3 reads CASRITSGSLLEQYF.

This chain links TRBV9 with TRBJ1-2. The CDR3 sequence is 14 residues long. CDR1 is SGDLS and CDR2 is YYNGEE in the germline V gene. CDR3: CASSVDWGTYGYTF.

V gene TRBV29-1 combines with J gene TRBJ2-4. The CDR3 runs 14 residues. CDR1 and CDR2 (germline): SQVTM, ANQGSEA. CDR3 residues: CSVALRLAKNIQYF.

V gene TRBV4-1 combines with J gene TRBJ1-2; the D call of TRBD1 rests on TCRdb alone, since no DNA is present to check it. The germline V gene has CDR1 MGHRA and CDR2 YSYEKL. This CDR3 is 15 amino acids long. The CDR3 region is CASSPDRGRGYGYTF.

The genes are TRBV7-6 and TRBJ2-3; TCRdb names TRBD2, which stays unverified in the absence of DNA. The CDR3 extends over 15 amino acids. Looked up from germline, CDR1 is SGHVS and CDR2 is FNYEAQ. CDR3 amino acids: CASSLGTSGMDTQYF.

V usage is TRBV5-1 and J usage is TRBJ2-3. The CDR3 runs to 15 residues. Per the germline V gene, CDR1 is SGHRS and CDR2 is YFSETQ. CDR3 in amino acids: CASSLRGASTDTQYF.

The chain recombines TRBV20-1 with TRBJ2-4; TCRdb names TRBD1, which stays unverified in the absence of DNA. CDR1 and CDR2 (germline): DFQATT, SNEGSKA (reference sequence). The CDR3 is 14 amino acids. CDR3 residues: CSARTGRANLNQYF.

The chain couples TRBV20-1 to TRBJ2-4; TCRdb's D gene call, TRBD1, goes unchecked for lack of DNA. The germline V gene has CDR1 DFQATT and CDR2 SNEGSKA (reference sequence). The CDR3 spans 15 residues. The CDR3 region is CSARDRDSAKNIQYF.

The V call is TRBV27, the J call TRBJ1-1. This CDR3 has 15 residues. The germline V gene encodes CDR1 MNHEY and CDR2 SMNVEV (reference sequence). The CDR3 region is CASSFRWDLGTEAFF.

The chain has TRBV6-5 and TRBJ1-5. From germline, CDR1 is MNHEY and CDR2 SVGAGI. The length of the CDR3 is 15 residues. The CDR3 sequence is CASSYGRYSNQPQHF.

The rearrangement links TRBV20-1 to TRBJ1-5; TCRdb returns TRBD1, unconfirmable since there is no DNA. The CDR3 contains 15 residues. Per the germline V gene, CDR1 is DFQATT and CDR2 is SNEGSKA (reference sequence). CDR3 amino acids: CSARGGGWHNQPQHF.

The chain links TRBV20-1 to TRBJ1-1; TCRdb indicates TRBD1, and absent DNA this call remains unverified. Germline-derived CDR1 and CDR2 are DFQATT and SNEGSKA (reference sequence). The length of the CDR3 is 14 residues. The CDR3 sequence: CSTGANWGNTEAFF.

V is TRBV11-2 and J is TRBJ2-5; TCRdb returns TRBD2, unconfirmable since there is no DNA. The germline CDR1 and CDR2 sequences are SGHAT and FQNNGV. There are 17 residues in the CDR3. Here the CDR3 reads CASSLLAGATVQETQYF.

The J gene is TRBJ2-7, the V gene TRBV5-5; without DNA, the TCRdb call of TRBD2 cannot be checked. The CDR3 sequence is 14 residues long. Germline CDR1 is SGHKS and CDR2 is YYEKEE (reference sequence). The CDR3 here is CASSTVGGPNEQYF.

This rearrangement joins TRBV29-1 to TRBJ2-2; there is no DNA to check the TCRdb D call of TRBD1. The CDR3 is 15 residues long. CDR1 SQVTM and CDR2 ANQGSEA come from the germline V gene. The CDR3 here is CSVAPTGTGTEELFF.

The chain combines TRBV15 with TRBJ2-5; the TRBD2 assignment by TCRdb is unverifiable without DNA. CDR3 size: 17 residues. CDR1 LNHNV and CDR2 YYDKDF come from the germline V gene (reference sequence). CDR3 in amino acids: CATSSPSGTSSRETQYF.

Here the CDR3 reads CASSQVDTGELFF. The J gene is TRBJ2-2, the V gene TRBV6-1. Germline CDR1 is MNHNS and CDR2 is SASEGT. This CDR3 contains 13 residues.

This chain joins TRBV6-5 and TRBJ2-1. Germline CDR1 reads MNHEY; CDR2 reads SVGAGI. The CDR3 covers 11 residues. The CDR3 here is CASLVGNEQFF.

This chain links TRBV2 with TRBJ2-1; the TCRdb D gene call, TRBD1, has no DNA to confirm it. Germline V gene sequence: CDR1 SNHLY, CDR2 FYNNEI. The CDR3 covers 14 residues. The CDR3 sequence: CASRGDRGYNEQFF.

The V and J genes are TRBV5-1 and TRBJ2-1. The CDR3 spans 12 residues. CDR1 is SGHRS, CDR2 YFSETQ, per germline. This CDR3 reads CATRSTSDEQFF.

This chain links TRBV2 with TRBJ1-5; TCRdb calls TRBD1, which cannot be checked without DNA. The length of the CDR3 is 17 residues. Per germline, CDR1 SNHLY and CDR2 FYNNEI. The CDR3 protein is CASSEALPGTAIQPQHF.

This chain joins TRBV14 and TRBJ2-1; no DNA is available, so the TRBD2 call from TCRdb remains unchecked. The CDR3 loop spans 14 amino acids. From germline, CDR1 is SGHDN and CDR2 FVKESK. CDR3 loop: CASSQASVYNEQFF.

The chain employs TRBV11-2 and TRBJ2-3. This CDR3 comprises 16 residues. Germline CDR1 and CDR2: SGHAT and FQNNGV. The CDR3 protein is CASSLNLGPGTDTQYF.